The rows below give T cell receptor beta chains drawn from one sample of a study of shared clonotypes between healthy human individuals. The data were produced by immunoSEQ multiplex PCR, yet TCRdb's version contains in-frame clones alone and is incomplete. The table has a few million clones, 92% seen once; the top ten hold about 0.41%. Material for sequencing was naive CD4+ T cells from PBMCs. These receptors originate from a man between 18 and 35 years old in good health. Some clones in this sample may be carry-over from other donors' samples. Each CDR3 is given with its conserved first and last residue. A D gene is named only where the DNA matches it firmly. Size tells how often a clone was seen (once, few, many) or the class of an expanded clone, and some rows leave it out.

J gene | V gene | D gene | clone size | CDR3 DNA | CDR3 protein
TRBJ2-5 | TRBV10-3 | NA | once | TGTGCCATGGGGAAGGATAGGGCAGAGACCCAGTACTTC | CAMGKDRAETQYF
TRBJ1-2 | TRBV5-4 | NA | NA | TGTGCCAGCAGCTGGAGTGGACAGTTCTATGGCTACACCTTC | CASSWSGQFYGYTF
TRBJ2-7 | TRBV7-9 | NA | NA | TGTGCCAGCAGCCCAGACGGACTGGCATACCCCTACGAGCAGTACTTC | CASSPDGLAYPYEQYF
TRBJ1-1 | TRBV30 | NA | NA | TGTGCCTGGAGTGCCCAGCCGAACACTGAAGCTTTCTTT | CAWSAQPNTEAFF
TRBJ1-4 | TRBV5-4 | TRBD1 | NA | TGTGCCAGCAGGACCTCAGGGGGCGATGAAAAACTGTTTTTT | CASRTSGGDEKLFF
TRBJ2-2 | TRBV7-2 | NA | NA | TGTGCCAGCAGCTTAGCGAGGAGGGGGTCGAACACCGGGGAGCTGTTTTTT | CASSLARRGSNTGELFF
TRBJ2-7 | TRBV6-5 | TRBD2 | NA | TGTGCCAGCAGTAGACTAGCGGGAGCTTCCTACGAGCAGTACTTC | CASSRLAGASYEQYF
TRBJ2-1 | TRBV7-8 | TRBD1 | NA | TGTGCCAGCAGCGGTACCGGGACAGGGGCCTACAATGAGCAGTTCTTC | CASSGTGTGAYNEQFF
TRBJ2-5 | TRBV5-1 | NA | NA | TGCGCCAGCAGCACCACGGGCTTGGGGGGAACACAAGAGACCCAGTACTTC | CASSTTGLGGTQETQYF
TRBJ2-3 | TRBV7-2 | TRBD2 | NA | TGTGCCAGCAGCCTCCTTAATCCGGGACTAGCGGGAGATACGCAGTATTTT | CASSLLNPGLAGDTQYF
TRBJ1-4 | TRBV29-1 | TRBD1 | NA | TGCAGCGCCGGTGGACAGGGAGTTGAAAAACTGTTTTTT | CSAGGQGVEKLFF
TRBJ2-1 | TRBV30 | TRBD1 | NA | TGTGCCTGGAGTAAAACGCCTCGGACAGGGAGGCAGTTCTTC | CAWSKTPRTGRQFF
TRBJ2-3 | TRBV7-9 | NA | once | TGTGCCAGCAGCTCCTGGGGGGGCACAGATACGCAGTATTTT | CASSSWGGTDTQYF
TRBJ1-1 | TRBV19 | TRBD1 | few | TGTGCCAGTAGCGACAGGGGCATCACTGAAGCTTTCTTT | CASSDRGITEAFF
TRBJ2-7 | TRBV6-5 | NA | NA | TGTGCCAGCAGTTACGATCCCCGGGGATACGAGCAGTACTTC | CASSYDPRGYEQYF